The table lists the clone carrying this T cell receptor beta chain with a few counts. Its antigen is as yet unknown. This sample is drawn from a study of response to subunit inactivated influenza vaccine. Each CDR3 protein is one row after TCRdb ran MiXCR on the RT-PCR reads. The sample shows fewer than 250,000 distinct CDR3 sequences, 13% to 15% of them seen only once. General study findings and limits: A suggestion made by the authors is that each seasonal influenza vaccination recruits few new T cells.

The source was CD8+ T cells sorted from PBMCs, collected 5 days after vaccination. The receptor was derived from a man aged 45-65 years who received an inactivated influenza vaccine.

The CDR3 DNA is TGCAGTGCTAGAGTCCTCCACTTGGGTAGCAATCAGCCCCAGCATTTT. Its translation: CSARVLHLGSNQPQHF. This sequence joins TRBV20-1 and TRBJ1-5; D unresolved. The CDR3 covers 16 residues. In germline, CDR1 is DFQATT, CDR2 SNEGSKA (reference sequence). Trimming pared 1 base from V and 0 bases from J, leaving 13 bases between.